The 25 T cell receptor beta chains presented below share a single source sample, sequenced in a study of cytomegalovirus exposure and HLA in healthy donors. The PCR made use of 60 Vbeta and 13 Jbeta primers. The table came from immunoSEQ multiplex PCR; TCRdb's copy has only in-frame clones and leaves some out. Its table lists about 79,000 clones. The specimen sequenced was PBMCs. The receptors derive from a man between 25 and 39 years old in good health and CMV-seronegative.

This chain connects TRBV2 to TRBJ2-7; perhaps TRBD2 as D (6 bases). Trimming removed 8 bases from V and 3 bases from J, with 14 bases in between. The germline V gene has CDR1 SNHLY and CDR2 FYNNEI. The CDR3 sequence is 13 residues long. The CDR3 sequence is CASDRESFYEQYF. CDR3 coding DNA: TGTGCCAGCGATCGGGAGTCATTCTACGAGCAGTACTTC.

The rearrangement links TRBV19 to TRBJ1-5; 9 positions match TRBD1. CDR3 length: 18 amino acids. The V gene's germline CDR1 is LNHDA and CDR2 SQIVND (reference sequence). V lost 4 bases to trimming and J lost 2 bases; unmatched junction nucleotides: 12. CDR3 DNA: TGTGCCAGTAGTAAACGACAGGGGGATGGTACACGCAATCAGCCCCAGCATTTT. Protein sequence: CASSKRQGDGTRNQPQHF. Drawing the rest from reference TRBV19 and TRBJ1-5, the complete variable domain is DGGITQSPKYLFRKEGQNVTLSCEQNLNHDAMYWYRQDPGQGLRLIYYSQIVNDFQKGDIAEGYSVSREKKESFPLTVTSAQKNPTAFYLCASSKRQGDGTRNQPQHFGDGTRLSIL.

V is TRBV5-1 and J is TRBJ2-1; TRBD2 aligns across 10 bases. The CDR3 is 19 residues long. Trimming took 0 bases from V and 7 from J; bases not matched to a gene: 16. Germline CDR1 SGHRS, CDR2 YFSETQ. CDR3 in DNA: TGCGCCAGCAGCTTGGTCAGTGGGGTAAGACTAGCGGGTACAAATGAGCAGTTCTTC. Protein product: CASSLVSGVRLAGTNEQFF.

V and J are TRBV28 and TRBJ1-1; unclear D gene. This CDR3 has 14 residues. Trimming removed 4 bases at V and 4 bases at J, with 13 bases between. The V gene's germline CDR1 is MDHEN and CDR2 SYDVKM. The CDR3 nucleotides read TGTGCCAGCAGTTCTCTCGGACTGGGCACTGAAGCTTTCTTT. Translated, it gives CASSSLGLGTEAFF.

J is TRBJ1-1 and V is TRBV19; TRBD1 aligns across 9 bases. CDR3 length: 12 amino acids. Germline loops: CDR1 LNHDA, CDR2 SQIVND (reference sequence). V lost 9 bases to trimming and J lost 9 bases; unmatched junction nucleotides: 8. CDR3 in amino acids: CARISGQGKAFF. The CDR3, as DNA: TGTGCCAGGATTTCCGGACAGGGGAAAGCTTTCTTT.

The chain recombines TRBV6-5 with TRBJ1-3; 7 bases are a match to TRBD1. Germline trimming cut 0 bases from V and 4 bases from J; bases unmatched to any gene: 3. Germline values: CDR1 MNHEY, CDR2 SVGAGI. The CDR3 extends over 15 amino acids. CDR3 protein: CASSYSGTAGNTIYF. The CDR3 region has the DNA TGTGCCAGCAGTTACTCGGGGACAGCCGGAAACACCATATATTTT.

V gene TRBV18 combines with J gene TRBJ2-7; D gene uncertain. The germline V and J ends were trimmed by 6 bases and 0 bases, with 9 bases remaining between them. CDR1 KGHSH and CDR2 LQKENI come from the germline V gene. This CDR3 is 13 amino acids long. The chain's CDR3 is CASSDTSSYEQYF. The CDR3 nucleotides read TGTGCCAGCTCCGACACCAGCTCCTACGAGCAGTACTTC. Full variable domain (remainder filled in from reference TRBV18 and TRBJ2-7): NAGVMQNPRHLVRRRGQEARLRCSPMKGHSHVYWYRQLPEEGLKFMVYLQKENIIDESGMPKERFSAEFPKEGPSILRIQQVVRGDSAAYFCASSDTSSYEQYFGPGTRLTVT.

V and J are TRBV5-1 and TRBJ1-5, with TRBD1 matching 10 bases. The CDR3 sequence is 14 residues long. Germline V gene sequence: CDR1 SGHRS, CDR2 YFSETQ. After removal of 4 bases from V and 9 bases from J, the junction contained 7 bases not matched to a gene. Written as DNA, the CDR3 is TGCGCCAGCAGCATAGGGACAGGGGAGAGGCCCCAGCATTTT. Residues: CASSIGTGERPQHF.

The V and J genes are TRBV27 and TRBJ2-7; 12 nucleotides agree with TRBD1. In germline, CDR1 is MNHEY, CDR2 SMNVEV (reference sequence). With 4 bases clipped from V and 7 bases from J, the junction kept 5 bases outside the gene matches. The length of the CDR3 is 14 residues. The CDR3 spells CASSWGQGAREQYF. In DNA, the CDR3 is TGTGCCAGCAGTTGGGGACAGGGGGCGCGGGAGCAGTACTTC.

The J gene is TRBJ2-3, the V gene TRBV4-1; TRBD2 is a possible D gene (6 bases). The V end lost 0 bases, the J end lost 9 bases, and 16 bases lay between the germline ends. This CDR3 has 15 amino acids. From germline, CDR1 is MGHRA and CDR2 YSYEKL. The CDR3 loop is CASSQDYQGGITQYF. DNA of the CDR3: TGCGCCAGCAGCCAAGATTACCAGGGAGGAATCACGCAGTATTTT.

V usage is TRBV6-1 and J usage is TRBJ1-5; maybe TRBD1 (6 bases). This CDR3 comprises 15 residues. Per the germline V gene, CDR1 is MNHNS and CDR2 is SASEGT. Trimming took off 1 base at V and 5 bases at J, with 12 bases between the two ends. This CDR3 reads CASSEGSWGHQPQHF. As DNA, the CDR3 is TGTGCCAGCAGTGAAGGGTCCTGGGGGCATCAGCCCCAGCATTTT.

The chain combines TRBV29-1 with TRBJ1-1, with a tentative D call TRBD1 (5 bases). The CDR3 spans 15 residues. CDR1 is SQVTM and CDR2 is ANQGSEA in the germline V gene. V lost 2 bases and J lost 6, with 19 bases in between. This chain's CDR3 is CSVEYSGRVRAEAFF. In DNA form, the CDR3 reads TGCAGCGTTGAATACTCGGGCAGGGTAAGGGCTGAAGCTTTCTTT.

J is TRBJ2-7 and V is TRBV18; 9 bases align to TRBD1. V shed 4 bases and J 5 bases; nucleotides not matched to a gene: 21. The CDR3 has 19 amino acids. Germline V gene data show CDR1 as KGHSH and CDR2 as LQKENI. CDR3 sequence (DNA): TGTGCCAGCTCACTCCACTGGGACAGGGATTATGCCCCTCGGGACGAGCAGTACTTC. Translation gives CASSLHWDRDYAPRDEQYF.

The CDR3 DNA reads as TGTGCCAGCTCACCACCGGACAGTTTCTTCCAAGAGACCCAGTACTTC. Residues: CASSPPDSFFQETQYF. This chain links TRBV18 with TRBJ2-5; possible D gene TRBD1, 6 bases. Per the germline V gene, CDR1 is KGHSH and CDR2 is LQKENI. The CDR3 is 16 residues long. The V gene lost 0 bases and the J gene lost 1 base, with 12 bases spanning the gap.

The gene calls are TRBV6-5 and TRBJ2-5, with TRBD2 identical over 10 bases. The germline gives CDR1 MNHEY, CDR2 SVGAGI. This CDR3 spans 16 amino acids. V gave up 4 bases and J gave up 4 bases; unmatched junction bases: 9. CDR3 residues: CASSLLSGGYGETQYF. CDR3 sequence (DNA): TGTGCCAGCAGTTTGCTTAGCGGGGGGTATGGAGAGACCCAGTACTTC.

The DNA for the CDR3 is TGTGCCAGCAAGACAGGGGGTAACGAGCAGTACTTC. Translated, it gives CASKTGGNEQYF. V usage is TRBV6-5 and J usage is TRBJ2-7; 9 bases fit TRBD1. The V gene's germline CDR1 is MNHEY and CDR2 SVGAGI. The CDR3 runs 12 residues. J lost 5 bases, V lost 7 bases, and 3 bases had no gene match.

The chain has TRBV5-4 and TRBJ1-2, with unresolved D. The CDR3 covers 13 residues. Germline V lookup: CDR1 SGHNT, CDR2 YYREEE (reference sequence). The V end lost 2 bases, the J end lost 6 bases, and 11 bases lay between the germline ends. The CDR3 DNA reads TGTGCCAGCAGCTTCGCTCGGGAAGATGGCTACACCTTC. Translated, it gives CASSFAREDGYTF.

This chain connects TRBV5-1 to TRBJ2-7; TRBD2 matches at 7 bases. Unmatched junction bases numbered 7, after V lost 2 bases and J lost 2 bases. The CDR3 spans 15 residues. Germline CDR1 is SGHRS and CDR2 is YFSETQ. The CDR3 DNA sequence: TGCGCCAGCAGCTTATCACGGGAGGCCACCTACGAGCAGTACTTC. Protein sequence: CASSLSREATYEQYF.

This chain links TRBV11-3 with TRBJ2-1, with 7 bases matching TRBD1. With 5 bases clipped from V and 10 bases from J, the junction kept 11 bases outside the gene matches. The V gene's germline CDR1 is SGHNT and CDR2 YENEEA. The CDR3 is 14 amino acids. DNA of the CDR3: TGTGCCAGCAGCGGATATGACAGGGTCCGAGAGCAGTTCTTC. Translation gives CASSGYDRVREQFF.

V and J are TRBV28 and TRBJ1-4; unclear D gene. This CDR3 has 15 amino acids. The germline CDR1 and CDR2 sequences are MDHEN and SYDVKM. V gave up 6 bases and J gave up 5 bases, with 16 bases separating them. CDR3 DNA: TGTGCCAGCAGCCCTATGTCCTTAACGAATGAAAAACTGTTTTTT. This encodes CASSPMSLTNEKLFF.

V gene TRBV11-2 combines with J gene TRBJ2-7; unclear D gene. Germline V lookup: CDR1 SGHAT, CDR2 FQNNGV. Trimming left V 1 base short and J 3 bases short, with 7 bases between. The CDR3 runs to 13 residues. CDR3 nucleotide sequence: TGTGCCAGCAGCTTAGGAGGCCGCTACGAGCAGTACTTC. Encoded protein: CASSLGGRYEQYF.

The chain has TRBV6-5 and TRBJ1-2; no clear D gene. CDR3 length: 14 residues. Germline V gene data show CDR1 as MNHEY and CDR2 as SVGAGI. V dropped 7 bases and J dropped 8 bases, with 20 bases sitting between them. The CDR3 is CASKARRVTIGYTF. CDR3 DNA: TGTGCCAGCAAAGCCCGACGGGTAACTATAGGCTACACCTTC.

The J gene is TRBJ2-3, the V gene TRBV6-5; no definite D call. CDR1 is MNHEY, CDR2 SVGAGI, per germline. This CDR3 is 14 amino acids long. V lost 2 bases and J lost 5, with 11 bases in between. CDR3 in amino acids: CASSYHDHRDTQYF. The CDR3 coding sequence is TGTGCCAGCAGTTACCACGATCACAGAGATACGCAGTATTTT.

The chain uses TRBV7-6 and TRBJ2-2; TRBD1 matches 7 bases. CDR3 length: 16 amino acids. The germline gives CDR1 SGHVS, CDR2 FNYEAQ. After removal of 7 bases from V and 0 bases from J, the junction contained 8 bases not matched to a gene. The chain's CDR3 is CASTRQGGANTGELFF. CDR3 nucleotides: TGTGCCAGCACCCGACAGGGCGGAGCGAACACCGGGGAGCTGTTTTTT.

The chain has TRBV10-3 and TRBJ2-7, with 8 bases lining up with TRBD2. Per the germline V gene, CDR1 is ENHRY and CDR2 is SYGVKD. The CDR3 sequence is 14 residues long. J gave up 4 bases and V 5 bases, and 7 bases lay outside the gene matches. DNA of the CDR3: TGTGCCATCAGTCCTCGGGAGGGTCCGTACGAGCAGTACTTC. It yields the protein CAISPREGPYEQYF.